The 25 T cell receptor beta chains in this list originate from one sample, sequenced in a study of blood T cell repertoires in COVID-19 (dated by TCRdb to 2020 to 2022). The method was the immunoSEQ multiplex PCR assay. Sourced from immuneACCESS, this table was stored by TCRdb with only in-frame sequences that have V and J called. A share of the clones is absent; for the studies checked, an unresolved V gene accounts for under half, and the remainder has no known explanation. Recorded for this sample are approximately 120,000 clones; about 94% of them occurred a single time. The top ten constitute about 1.9% of the sample. The source material was peripheral blood. The receptors come from a man aged 50-60 years with COVID-19, enrolled during active disease.

The CDR3 region is CASSLEGQGNQPQHF. DNA for the CDR3: TGTGCCAGCAGCTTGGAAGGACAGGGCAATCAGCCCCAGCATTTT. The chain links TRBV5-5 to TRBJ1-5; 7 bases map to TRBD1. Germline CDR1 and CDR2: SGHKS and YYEKEE (reference sequence). Unmatched junction bases numbered 2, after V lost 0 bases and J lost 2 bases. This CDR3 comprises 15 residues. Using reference TRBV5-5 and TRBJ1-5 for the parts outside the CDR3, the full variable domain is DAGVTQSPTHLIKTRGQQVTLRCSPISGHKSVSWYQQVLGQGPQFIFQYYEKEERGRGNFPDRFSARQFPNYSSELNVNALLLGDSALYLCASSLEGQGNQPQHFGDGTRLSIL.

The chain combines TRBV3-1 (or the pseudogene TRBV3-2) with TRBJ2-2; 9 bases fit TRBD2. After removal of 4 bases from V and 5 bases from J, the junction contained 2 bases not matched to a gene. Germline CDR1 is LGHDT and CDR2 is YNNKEL (reference sequence). The CDR3 extends over 14 amino acids. CDR3 amino acids: CASSRSGSTGELFF. Written as DNA, the CDR3 is TGTGCCAGCAGCCGTAGCGGGAGTACCGGGGAGCTGTTTTTT.

This chain links TRBV12-3 or TRBV12-4 with TRBJ2-5, with D tentatively TRBD2 (5 bases). This CDR3 is built from 13 residues. Trimming removed 3 bases from V and 2 bases from J, with 7 bases in between. The CDR3 loop reads CASSFRLQETQYF. The CDR3 DNA reads as TGTGCCAGCAGTTTTAGACTACAAGAGACCCAGTACTTC.

This clone showed up just a few times. The chain has TRBV6-6 and TRBJ2-3; D remains unclear. Trimming removed 0 bases at V and 5 bases at J, with 12 bases between. The germline V gene encodes CDR1 MNHNY and CDR2 SVGAGI (reference sequence). The CDR3 length is 15 residues. The CDR3 DNA is TGTGCCAGCAGTTACTCGAACCCCTCGGGAGATACGCAGTATTTT. Protein: CASSYSNPSGDTQYF.

The chain carries TRBV6-4 and TRBJ1-5; the match to TRBD1 covers 9 bases. The CDR3 has 18 amino acids. Germline V CDR1 and CDR2: MRHNA, SNTAGT. The V gene end was trimmed by 7 bases and the J gene end by 0 bases; junction bases not matched to a gene: 13. In DNA, the CDR3 is TGTGCCAGCAACCCTCGAGGGACAGGGCGAAATAGCAATCAGCCCCAGCATTTT. Its protein product is CASNPRGTGRNSNQPQHF.

The rearrangement links TRBV9 to TRBJ1-3; TRBD1 agrees at 7 bases. V gave up 1 base and J gave up 3 bases; unmatched junction bases: 7. The CDR3 extends over 16 amino acids. Germline CDR1 is SGDLS and CDR2 is YYNGEE. The CDR3 sequence is CASSVIGTENGNTIYF. CDR3 nucleotide sequence: TGTGCCAGCAGCGTAATCGGGACAGAAAATGGAAACACCATATATTTT.

The chain recombines TRBV5-1 with TRBJ1-1, with D maybe TRBD1 (5 bases). V was shortened by 1 base and J by 1 base, with 11 bases between the two germline ends. The germline gives CDR1 SGHRS, CDR2 YFSETQ. The CDR3 totals 15 residues. CDR3 amino acids: CASSLWGQGNTEAFF. As DNA, the CDR3 is TGCGCCAGCAGCTTGTGGGGTCAGGGGAACACTGAAGCTTTCTTT.

This sequence joins TRBV7-6 and TRBJ1-1; 7 bases line up with TRBD1. V shed 5 bases, J shed 1 base, and the junction held 4 bases outside the gene matches. The CDR3 is 14 amino acids. Germline CDR1 and CDR2: SGHVS and FNYEAQ. In nucleotides, the CDR3 is TGTGCCAGCAGCACAACAGGGGAGAACACTGAAGCTTTCTTT. Its translation is CASSTTGENTEAFF.

This chain links TRBV2 with TRBJ2-1; 7 bases align to TRBD1. V shed 6 bases and J 7 bases; nucleotides not matched to a gene: 6. CDR1 SNHLY and CDR2 FYNNEI come from the germline V gene. The length of the CDR3 is 13 residues. The CDR3 sequence is CASSPDRANEQFF. CDR3 nucleotides: TGTGCCAGCAGCCCCGACAGGGCAAATGAGCAGTTCTTC.

V and J are TRBV4-2 and TRBJ2-1, with TRBD2 matching 9 bases. CDR3 length equals 15 residues. Trimming took 1 base from V and 7 from J; bases not matched to a gene: 5. The V gene's germline CDR1 is LGHNA and CDR2 YNFKEQ. CDR3 sequence: CASSQGGSGRNEQFF. CDR3 DNA sequence: TGTGCCAGCAGCCAAGGAGGTAGCGGGAGAAATGAGCAGTTCTTC.

The CDR3 nucleotides are TGCGCCAGCAGCCGCACCGGGAGTGAGGATCAGCCCCAGCATTTT. Protein: CASSRTGSEDQPQHF. The rearrangement joins TRBV5-1 to TRBJ1-5; D unclear. In germline, CDR1 is SGHRS, CDR2 YFSETQ. Trimming stripped 4 bases from V and 5 bases from J, with 16 bases between. This CDR3 spans 15 amino acids.

The chain combines TRBV9 with TRBJ2-1, with 7 bases fitting TRBD2. Looked up from germline, CDR1 is SGDLS and CDR2 is YYNGEE. The trim removed 0 bases at V and 5 bases at J, leaving 5 bases unmatched. There are 15 residues in the CDR3. This CDR3 reads CASSVGGSGDNEQFF. The CDR3 DNA reads TGTGCCAGCAGCGTAGGCGGGAGCGGCGACAATGAGCAGTTCTTC.

This clone was found a few times. This rearrangement joins TRBV5-6 to TRBJ2-2, with 8 bases identical to TRBD2. Germline loops: CDR1 SGHDT, CDR2 YYEEEE. Trimming at V came to 2 bases and at J to 4 bases, leaving 4 bases not matched to a gene. This CDR3 has 15 amino acids. CDR3 DNA sequence: TGTGCCAGCAGCTTCAGCGGGAGTAGCACCGGGGAGCTGTTTTTT. Translation: CASSFSGSSTGELFF.

This clone was counted once. CDR3 loop: CASSSTGTAELGYTF. CDR3 nucleotides: TGTGCCAGTAGTTCGACCGGGACTGCCGAATTGGGCTACACCTTC. The rearrangement joins TRBV19 to TRBJ1-2; D is perhaps TRBD1 (5 bases). This CDR3 region has 15 residues. Deletions cut 5 bases from V and 8 bases from J, with 21 bases between. CDR1 is LNHDA, CDR2 SQIVND, per germline (reference sequence).

The chain combines TRBV6-4 with TRBJ2-2; 7 bases match TRBD1. This CDR3 has 14 amino acids. Germline V gives CDR1 MRHNA, CDR2 SNTAGT. V shed 6 bases, J shed 8 bases, and the junction held 9 bases outside the gene matches. The CDR3 loop reads CASRTDRESGELFF. CDR3 DNA: TGTGCCAGCAGGACCGACAGGGAATCGGGGGAGCTGTTTTTT.

The CDR3 reads CAWRRTGFSYEQYF. Written as DNA, the CDR3 is TGTGCCTGGAGAAGGACAGGATTCTCCTACGAGCAGTACTTC. The chain uses TRBV30 and TRBJ2-7; TRBD1 aligns across 7 bases. The CDR3 extends over 14 amino acids. Looked up from germline, CDR1 is GTSNPN and CDR2 is SVGIG (reference sequence). V gave up 3 bases and J gave up 0 bases; unmatched junction bases: 5.

This clone was found once. The chain carries TRBV30 and TRBJ2-7; 13 bases line up with TRBD2. Trimming cost V 1 base and J 6 bases; bases outside gene matches: 3. Germline-derived CDR1 and CDR2 are GTSNPN and SVGIG (reference sequence). This CDR3 is 14 amino acids long. The CDR3 DNA is TGTGCCTGGAGTGGGACTAGCGGGAGAGGCGAGCAGTACTTC. Translating it yields CAWSGTSGRGEQYF. Full variable domain (missing parts from reference TRBV30 and TRBJ2-7): SQTIHQWPATLVQPVGSPLSLECTVEGTSNPNLYWYRQAAGRGLQLLFYSVGIGQISSEVPQNLSASRPQDRQFILSSKKLLLSDSGFYLCAWSGTSGRGEQYFGPGTRLTVT.

This chain links TRBV6-4 with TRBJ2-1, with 7 bases identical to TRBD2. CDR3 size: 17 residues. With 7 bases clipped from V and 0 bases from J, the junction kept 12 bases outside the gene matches. Germline lookup yields CDR1 MRHNA and CDR2 SNTAGT. For the CDR3, the DNA is TGTGCCAGCACAGGAACTATAGCGGGCCCCTCCTACAATGAGCAGTTCTTC. This translates into CASTGTIAGPSYNEQFF.

This sequence joins TRBV28 and TRBJ1-1; D uncertain. The CDR3 has 14 residues. CDR1 and CDR2 from the germline V gene are MDHEN and SYDVKM. Trimming removed 7 bases from V and 8 bases from J, with 20 bases in between. CDR3 residues: CASTTRLGKQEAFF. The CDR3 DNA reads TGTGCCAGCACTACCCGGTTGGGCAAGCAAGAAGCTTTCTTT.

Here the CDR3 reads CASSVGVRGPSYNEQFF. The CDR3 nucleotides are TGTGCCAGCAGCGTAGGGGTCAGGGGTCCGTCCTACAATGAGCAGTTCTTC. The genes are TRBV9 and TRBJ2-1; a possible D gene is TRBD1 (6 bases). The V end lost 0 bases, the J end lost 1 base, and 14 bases lay between the germline ends. CDR1 and CDR2 (germline): SGDLS, YYNGEE. This CDR3 region has 17 residues.

The chain employs TRBV11-2 and TRBJ2-1, with 10 bases identical to TRBD2. The germline V gene encodes CDR1 SGHAT and CDR2 FQNNGV. V was pared by 2 bases and J by 7 bases, with 2 bases of the junction left unmatched. The CDR3 has 14 residues. CDR3 region: CASSLLAGANEQFF. The CDR3 bases are TGTGCCAGCAGCTTACTAGCGGGAGCAAATGAGCAGTTCTTC.

The rearrangement links TRBV4-1 to TRBJ2-1; tentatively, D is TRBD1 (5 bases). Trimming left V 5 bases short and J 6 bases short, with 11 bases between. Germline CDR1 reads MGHRA; CDR2 reads YSYEKL. This CDR3 spans 13 amino acids. The chain's CDR3 is CASSSPGSNEQFF. The DNA for the CDR3 is TGCGCCAGCAGCTCCCCAGGGTCCAATGAGCAGTTCTTC.

The sample holds a few counts of this clone. This chain's CDR3 is CASSEGHGYGYTF. CDR3 nucleotide sequence: TGCGCCAGCAGTGAGGGACATGGCTATGGCTACACCTTC. The chain couples TRBV10-1 to TRBJ1-2, with D maybe TRBD1 (5 bases). Trimming took 2 bases from V and 4 from J, leaving 8 bases between them. The germline CDR1 and CDR2 sequences are WNHNN and SYGVQD (reference sequence). The CDR3 is made up of 13 amino acids.

J is TRBJ2-1 and V is TRBV7-8; 14 bases are a match to TRBD2. V lost 6 bases to trimming and J lost 1 base; unmatched junction nucleotides: 8. Germline V gene sequence: CDR1 SGHVS, CDR2 FQNEAQ. The CDR3 has 18 residues. CDR3 coding DNA: TGTGCCAGCAGTGTCCAAGGGACTAGCGGGAGATCCTACAATGAGCAGTTCTTC. This sequence encodes CASSVQGTSGRSYNEQFF. The variable domain in full, completed from reference TRBV7-8 and TRBJ2-1, reads GAGVSQSPRYKVAKRGQDVALRCDPISGHVSLFWYQQALGQGPEFLTYFQNEAQLDKSGLPSDRFFAERPEGSVSTLKIQRTQQEDSAVYLCASSVQGTSGRSYNEQFFGPGTRLTVL.

The chain joins TRBV11-2 to TRBJ2-1, with 9 bases lining up with TRBD1. The CDR3 length is 16 residues. Trimming removed 6 bases from V and 3 bases from J; junction bases left unmatched: 9. CDR1 SGHAT and CDR2 FQNNGV come from the germline V gene. The chain's CDR3 is CASSETGTGIYNEQFF. CDR3 DNA sequence: TGTGCCAGCAGTGAAACCGGGACAGGGATCTACAATGAGCAGTTCTTC.